This T cell receptor (beta chain) originates from a study of beta chain features in type 1 diabetes. Broader study findings: TCRB CDR3 length was moderately but significantly reduced in all four CD4+ subsets of Type 1 diabetes patients. Sequencing the cDNA could make cells with high TCR expression show up more than they should. A potential PCR bias toward shorter templates would be equal in patient and control samples.

On this clone itself: The target antigen is unknown. The same CDR3 can be traced to other DNA sequences in this sample.

Since all of the isolated RNA was reverse transcribed, expressed TCRB transcripts were what got sequenced. Sequencing used immunoSEQ multiplex PCR; TCRdb keeps in-frame clones, though not all of them. Here the sample spans 150,000 to 200,000 clones, approximately 8% being singletons. The V end lost 3 bases, the J end lost 2 bases, and 4 bases lay between the germline ends. The germline CDR1 and CDR2 sequences are SGHTA and FQGNSA. This CDR3 has 13 amino acids. This sequence originates from a man younger than 30 with type 1 diabetes. The chain links TRBV7-2 to TRBJ2-2; D remains ambiguous. The sample taken for sequencing was central memory CD4+ T cells from blood. The CDR3 DNA follows: TGTGCCAGCAGCTTCCTAAACACCGGGGAGCTGTTTTTT. Translation gives CASSFLNTGELFF.